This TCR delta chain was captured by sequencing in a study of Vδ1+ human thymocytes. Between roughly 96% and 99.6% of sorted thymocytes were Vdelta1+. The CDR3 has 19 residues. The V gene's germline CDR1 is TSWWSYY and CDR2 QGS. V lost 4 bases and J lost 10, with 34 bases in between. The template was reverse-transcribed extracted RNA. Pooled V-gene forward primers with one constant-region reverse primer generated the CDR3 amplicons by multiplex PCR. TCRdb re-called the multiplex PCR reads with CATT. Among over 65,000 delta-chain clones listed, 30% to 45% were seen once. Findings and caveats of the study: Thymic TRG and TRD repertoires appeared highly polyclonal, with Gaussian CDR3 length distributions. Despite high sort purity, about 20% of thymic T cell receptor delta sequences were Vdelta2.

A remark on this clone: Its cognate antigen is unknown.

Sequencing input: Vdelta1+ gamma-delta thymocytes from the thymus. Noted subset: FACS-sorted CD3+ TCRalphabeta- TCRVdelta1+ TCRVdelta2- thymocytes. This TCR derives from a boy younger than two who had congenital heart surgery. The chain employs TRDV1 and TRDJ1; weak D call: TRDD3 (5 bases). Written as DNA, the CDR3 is TGTGCTCTTGGGGCTTTCCAACCGCAGGAACAAACTGGAGAGTATAGACTCATCTTT. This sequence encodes CALGAFQPQEQTGEYRLIF.